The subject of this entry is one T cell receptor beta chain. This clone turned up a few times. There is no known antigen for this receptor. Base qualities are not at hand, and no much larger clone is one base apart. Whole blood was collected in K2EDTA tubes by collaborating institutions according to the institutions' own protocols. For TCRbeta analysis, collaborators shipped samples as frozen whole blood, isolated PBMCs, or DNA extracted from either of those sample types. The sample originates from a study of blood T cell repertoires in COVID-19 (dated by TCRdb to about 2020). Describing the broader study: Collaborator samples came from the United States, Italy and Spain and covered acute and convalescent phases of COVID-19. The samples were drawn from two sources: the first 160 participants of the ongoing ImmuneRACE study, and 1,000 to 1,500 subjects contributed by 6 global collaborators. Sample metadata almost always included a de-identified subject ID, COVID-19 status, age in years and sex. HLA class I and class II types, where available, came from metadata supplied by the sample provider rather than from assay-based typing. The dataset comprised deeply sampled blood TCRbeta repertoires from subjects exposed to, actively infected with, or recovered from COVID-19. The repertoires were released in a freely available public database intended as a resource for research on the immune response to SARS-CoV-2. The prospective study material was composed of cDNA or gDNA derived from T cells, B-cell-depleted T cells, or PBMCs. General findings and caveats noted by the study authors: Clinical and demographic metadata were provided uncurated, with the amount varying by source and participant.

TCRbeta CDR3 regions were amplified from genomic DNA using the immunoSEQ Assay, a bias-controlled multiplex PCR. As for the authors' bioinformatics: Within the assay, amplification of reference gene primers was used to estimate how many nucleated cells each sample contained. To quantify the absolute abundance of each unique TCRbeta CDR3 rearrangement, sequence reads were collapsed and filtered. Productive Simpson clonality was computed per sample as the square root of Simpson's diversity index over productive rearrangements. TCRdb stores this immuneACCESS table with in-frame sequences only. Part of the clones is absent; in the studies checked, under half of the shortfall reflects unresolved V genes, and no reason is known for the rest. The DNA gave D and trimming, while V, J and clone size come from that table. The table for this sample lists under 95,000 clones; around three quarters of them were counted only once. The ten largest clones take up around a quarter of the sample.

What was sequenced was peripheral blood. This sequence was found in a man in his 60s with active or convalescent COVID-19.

The sequenced DNA is TGTGCCAGCGGTCCCGGGATTACAATCTACGAGCAGTACTTC. The encoded protein is CASGPGITIYEQYF. In this chain, TRBV9 is recombined with TRBJ2-7; the D region possibly corresponds to TRBD2 (5 bases align). Looking up the germline V gene yields CDR1 SGDLS and CDR2 YYNGEE. V was cut back by 7 bases and J by 3 bases, leaving a gap of 17 bases between them. The CDR3 numbers 14 residues from cysteine through phenylalanine. Only the CDR3 DNA is retained, 42 bases long and in frame from the first base.